This T cell receptor (beta chain) was retrieved from a study of T-cell memory formation after mild COVID-19. Study-level information: Largely donor-specific sequence clusters came from a couple of donors. Findings of the study overall: Researchers report contracting CD4+ clones mostly in CM and EM, with CD8+ clones in EMRA.

TCRdb analysed the 5' RACE reads with MiXCR anew, one entry per CDR3 protein. The repertoire holds roughly 100,000 distinct CDR3 sequences, with more than 15% as singletons. The germline CDR1 and CDR2 sequences are SGHVS and FNYEAQ. V dropped 3 bases and J dropped 8; count of bases not matched to a gene: 10. The CDR3 runs to 15 residues. This clonotype was counted between two and nine times. Its antigen remains unidentified. The chain has TRBV7-6 and TRBJ2-1, with TRBD2 matching 7 bases. This sequence was found in an adult woman who had mild COVID-19 (a few samples of this study predate the infection). Cell type and time point are not known. Sequencing used PBMCs or a T cell subset sorted from them (not recorded which). CDR3 nucleotides: TGTGCCAGCAGCTTCCGGGAGGATGTGGGCTATGAGCAGTTCTTC. This codes for CASSFREDVGYEQFF.